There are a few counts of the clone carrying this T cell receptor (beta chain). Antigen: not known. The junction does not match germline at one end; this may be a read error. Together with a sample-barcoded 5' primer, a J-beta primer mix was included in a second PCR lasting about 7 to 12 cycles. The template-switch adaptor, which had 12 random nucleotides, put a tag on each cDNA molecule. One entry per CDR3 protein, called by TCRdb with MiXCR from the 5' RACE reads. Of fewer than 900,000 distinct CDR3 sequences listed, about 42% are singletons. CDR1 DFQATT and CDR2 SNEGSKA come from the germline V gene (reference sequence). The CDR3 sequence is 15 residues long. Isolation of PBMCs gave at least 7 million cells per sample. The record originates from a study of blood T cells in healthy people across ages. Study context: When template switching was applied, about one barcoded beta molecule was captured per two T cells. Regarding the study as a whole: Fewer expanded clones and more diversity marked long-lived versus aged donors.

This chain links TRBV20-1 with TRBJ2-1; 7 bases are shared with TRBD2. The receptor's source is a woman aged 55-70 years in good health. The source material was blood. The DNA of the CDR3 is TGCGGTGCTCCCGTCCCTAGCGGAACCTACAATGAGCAGTTCTTC. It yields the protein CGAPVPSGTYNEQFF.